The rows below give T cell receptor beta chains drawn from one sample of a study of response to subunit inactivated influenza vaccine. MiXCR, applied by TCRdb to the RT-PCR reads, yields one record per CDR3 protein. The sample carries about 620,000 distinct CDR3 sequences, 10% to 12% recorded once. The same data also went into a second study, on T cells expressing NK-cell markers.

The source was PBMCs from blood, collected on the day of vaccination. These receptors all stem from a man aged 50-60 years who received an inactivated influenza vaccine. CDR3s include the opening cysteine and the closing phenylalanine or tryptophan. The order of the fields is clone size, V gene, D gene, J gene, CDR3 DNA, CDR3 protein. The D gene is left open where the match is weak. The size entry is marked missing in some rows and otherwise reads once, few, many or a size class.

clone size: few
V gene: TRBV7-9
D gene: TRBD1
J gene: TRBJ1-5
CDR3 DNA: TGTGCCAGCAGCCGGACAGGGGAAGGCAATCAGCCCCAGCATTTT
CDR3 protein: CASSRTGEGNQPQHF

clone size: few
V gene: TRBV15
D gene: .
J gene: TRBJ1-1
CDR3 DNA: TGTGCCACCAGCAGAGATAGAACAAGGTCGAACACTGAAGCTTTCTTT
CDR3 protein: CATSRDRTRSNTEAFF

clone size: many
V gene: TRBV29-1
D gene: TRBD1
J gene: TRBJ1-1
CDR3 DNA: TGCAGCGTTGAGAAGCAGGGGGGCACTGAAGCTTTCTTT
CDR3 protein: CSVEKQGGTEAFF

clone size: many
V gene: TRBV7-9
D gene: TRBD2
J gene: TRBJ2-3
CDR3 DNA: TGTGCCAGCAGCTTCTCCCCGGGAGGTTTCACAGATACGCAGTATTTT
CDR3 protein: CASSFSPGGFTDTQYF

clone size: .
V gene: TRBV4-3
D gene: .
J gene: TRBJ1-2
CDR3 DNA: TGCGCCAGCAGCCTGACTGGGGCTAACTATGGCTACACCTTC
CDR3 protein: CASSLTGANYGYTF

clone size: .
V gene: TRBV12-3/TRBV12-4
D gene: .
J gene: TRBJ2-7
CDR3 DNA: TGTGCCAGCAGTTACCATCGTAGGGGCGAGCAGTACTTC
CDR3 protein: CASSYHRRGEQYF

clone size: many
V gene: TRBV7-9
D gene: .
J gene: TRBJ1-1
CDR3 DNA: TGTGCCAGCAGCTTAGCGCGGCAAACTGAAGCTTTCTTT
CDR3 protein: CASSLARQTEAFF

clone size: .
V gene: TRBV15
D gene: TRBD1
J gene: TRBJ2-3
CDR3 DNA: TGTGCCACCAGCAGACAGGGGGCGAGGGCAGATACGCAGTATTTT
CDR3 protein: CATSRQGARADTQYF

clone size: few
V gene: TRBV5-1
D gene: .
J gene: TRBJ2-7
CDR3 DNA: TGCGCCAGCAGCGTCATTAGCGGCAACGAGCAGTACTTC
CDR3 protein: CASSVISGNEQYF

clone size: few
V gene: TRBV11-2
D gene: .
J gene: TRBJ1-1
CDR3 DNA: TGTGCCAGCAGCTTAAGGCGAGTGAACACTGAAGCTTTCTTT
CDR3 protein: CASSLRRVNTEAFF

clone size: .
V gene: TRBV7-8
D gene: TRBD1
J gene: TRBJ2-7
CDR3 DNA: TGTGCCAGCAGCTTAGCGGGACAGCCCTACTACGAGCAGTACTTC
CDR3 protein: CASSLAGQPYYEQYF

clone size: many
V gene: TRBV12-3/TRBV12-4
D gene: TRBD1
J gene: TRBJ2-1
CDR3 DNA: TGTGCCAGCAGTTTAGCGATGGACAGGGAGCAGTTCTTC
CDR3 protein: CASSLAMDREQFF

clone size: few
V gene: TRBV29-1
D gene: .
J gene: TRBJ1-6
CDR3 DNA: TGCAGCGTCGGCGGGGTCGATTCACCCCTCCACTTT
CDR3 protein: CSVGGVDSPLHF

clone size: .
V gene: TRBV23-1
D gene: TRBD1
J gene: TRBJ2-4
CDR3 DNA: TGCGCCAGCAGTCAATCCAGCAAGGACAGGGCGAAAAACATTCAGTACTTC
CDR3 protein: CASSQSSKDRAKNIQYF

clone size: once
V gene: TRBV29-1
D gene: .
J gene: TRBJ2-5
CDR3 DNA: TGCAGCGTTGGTGACAGGTCTTTTCGGGAGACCCAGTACTTC
CDR3 protein: CSVGDRSFRETQYF

clone size: .
V gene: TRBV7-2
D gene: .
J gene: TRBJ2-1
CDR3 DNA: TGTGCCAGCAGCCTGGGGAGGCGGGGTCGGCAGTTCTTC
CDR3 protein: CASSLGRRGRQFF